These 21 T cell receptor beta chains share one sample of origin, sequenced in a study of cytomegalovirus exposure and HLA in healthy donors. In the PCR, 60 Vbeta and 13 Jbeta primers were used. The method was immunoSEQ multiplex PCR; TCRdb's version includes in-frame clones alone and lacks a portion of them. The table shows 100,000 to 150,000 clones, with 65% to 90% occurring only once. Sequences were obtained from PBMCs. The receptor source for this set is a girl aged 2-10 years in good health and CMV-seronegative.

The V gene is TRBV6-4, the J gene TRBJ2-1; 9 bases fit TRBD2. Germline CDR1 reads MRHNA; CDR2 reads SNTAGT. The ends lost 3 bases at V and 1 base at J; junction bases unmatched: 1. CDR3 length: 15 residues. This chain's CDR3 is CASSEREGSYNEQFF. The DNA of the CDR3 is TGTGCCAGCAGTGAGCGGGAGGGTTCCTACAATGAGCAGTTCTTC.

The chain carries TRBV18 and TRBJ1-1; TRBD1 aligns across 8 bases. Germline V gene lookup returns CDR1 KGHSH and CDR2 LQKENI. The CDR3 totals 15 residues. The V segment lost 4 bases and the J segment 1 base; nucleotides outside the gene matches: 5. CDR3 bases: TGTGCCAGCTCACACTACAGGGGGGAGAACACTGAAGCTTTCTTT. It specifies CASSHYRGENTEAFF.

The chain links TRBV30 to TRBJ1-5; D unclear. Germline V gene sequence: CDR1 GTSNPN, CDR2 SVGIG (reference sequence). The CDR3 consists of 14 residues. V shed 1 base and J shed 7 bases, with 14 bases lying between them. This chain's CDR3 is CAWSGGVGRQPQHF. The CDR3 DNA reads TGTGCCTGGAGTGGGGGAGTCGGGAGGCAGCCCCAGCATTTT.

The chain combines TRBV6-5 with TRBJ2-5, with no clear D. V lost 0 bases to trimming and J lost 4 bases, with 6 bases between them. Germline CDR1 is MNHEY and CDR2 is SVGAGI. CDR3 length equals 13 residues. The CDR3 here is CASSYSRRETQYF. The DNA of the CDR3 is TGTGCCAGCAGTTACTCGCGTAGAGAGACCCAGTACTTC.

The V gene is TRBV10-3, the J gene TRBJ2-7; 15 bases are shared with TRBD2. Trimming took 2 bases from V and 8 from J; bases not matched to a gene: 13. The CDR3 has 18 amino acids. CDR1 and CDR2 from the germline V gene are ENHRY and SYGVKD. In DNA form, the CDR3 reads TGTGCCATCAGTGAGAATTCCGGACTAGCGGGAGGGTTAGCGCAGCAGTACTTC. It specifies CAISENSGLAGGLAQQYF.

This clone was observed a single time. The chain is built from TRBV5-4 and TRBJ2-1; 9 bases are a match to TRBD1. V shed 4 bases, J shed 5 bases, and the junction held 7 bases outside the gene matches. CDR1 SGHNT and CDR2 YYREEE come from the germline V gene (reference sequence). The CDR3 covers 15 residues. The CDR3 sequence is CASSGTGKGHNEQFF. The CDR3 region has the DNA TGTGCCAGCAGCGGGACAGGGAAAGGCCACAATGAGCAGTTCTTC.

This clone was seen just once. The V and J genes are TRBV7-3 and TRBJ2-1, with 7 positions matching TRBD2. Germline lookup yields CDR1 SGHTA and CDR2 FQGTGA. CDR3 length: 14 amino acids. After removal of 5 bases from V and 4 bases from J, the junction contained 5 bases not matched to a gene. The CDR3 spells CASSPKAGYNEQFF. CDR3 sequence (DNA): TGTGCCAGCAGCCCCAAAGCGGGGTACAATGAGCAGTTCTTC.

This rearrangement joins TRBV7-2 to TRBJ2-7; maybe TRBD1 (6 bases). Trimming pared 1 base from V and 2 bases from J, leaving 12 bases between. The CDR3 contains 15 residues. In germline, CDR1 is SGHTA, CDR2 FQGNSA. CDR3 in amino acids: CASSLVTGTTYEQYF. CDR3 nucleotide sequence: TGTGCCAGCAGCTTAGTTACGGGGACAACCTACGAGCAGTACTTC.

The CDR3 is CASSFRTRTDTQYF. The CDR3 DNA reads as TGTGCCAGCAGTTTCCGGACTAGAACAGATACGCAGTATTTT. The V and J genes are TRBV27 and TRBJ2-3; TRBD2 aligns across 7 bases. Germline CDR1 is MNHEY and CDR2 is SMNVEV (reference sequence). J lost 3 bases, V lost 3 bases, and 3 bases had no gene match. This CDR3 comprises 14 residues.

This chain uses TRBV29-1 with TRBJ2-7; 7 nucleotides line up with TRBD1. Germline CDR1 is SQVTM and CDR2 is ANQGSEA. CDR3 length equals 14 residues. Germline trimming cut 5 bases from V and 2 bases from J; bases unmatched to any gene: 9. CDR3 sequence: CSVSSRTGAYEQYF. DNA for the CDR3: TGCAGCGTTTCCTCTCGGACAGGAGCCTACGAGCAGTACTTC.

CDR3 amino acids: CASSLGTGETQYF. The DNA of the CDR3 is TGTGCCAGCAGCCTAGGGACAGGGGAGACCCAGTACTTC. This rearrangement joins TRBV6-1 to TRBJ2-5; 9 bases are a match to TRBD1. Germline V gene lookup returns CDR1 MNHNS and CDR2 SASEGT. J was trimmed by 5 bases and V by 6 bases; bases with no gene match: 4. The CDR3 is made up of 13 amino acids.

CDR3 amino acids: CASSPRDRHGEKLFF. In nucleotides, the CDR3 is TGTGCCAGCAGTCCTCGGGATCGTCACGGGGAAAAACTGTTTTTT. The chain links TRBV28 to TRBJ1-4; no definite D call. Germline V lookup: CDR1 MDHEN, CDR2 SYDVKM. Deletions cut 5 bases from V and 8 bases from J, with 18 bases between. This CDR3 region has 15 residues.

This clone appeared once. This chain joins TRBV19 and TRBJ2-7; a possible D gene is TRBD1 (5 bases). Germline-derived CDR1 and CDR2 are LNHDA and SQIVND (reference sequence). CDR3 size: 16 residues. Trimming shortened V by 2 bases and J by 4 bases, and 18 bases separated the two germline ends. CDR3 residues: CASSIRKGDLSYEQYF. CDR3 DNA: TGTGCCAGTAGTATACGGAAAGGGGATCTAAGTTACGAGCAGTACTTC.

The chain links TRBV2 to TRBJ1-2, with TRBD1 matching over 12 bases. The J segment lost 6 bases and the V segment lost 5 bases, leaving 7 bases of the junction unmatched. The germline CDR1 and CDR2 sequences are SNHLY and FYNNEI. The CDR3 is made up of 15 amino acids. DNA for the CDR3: TGTGCCAGCAGTCCGCTTGGGACAGGGGGCAATGGCTACACCTTC. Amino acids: CASSPLGTGGNGYTF.

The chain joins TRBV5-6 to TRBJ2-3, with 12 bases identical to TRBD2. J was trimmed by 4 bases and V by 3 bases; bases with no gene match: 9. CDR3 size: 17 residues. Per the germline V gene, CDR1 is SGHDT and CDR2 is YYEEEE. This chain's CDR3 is CASSSPAGTSGSDTQYF. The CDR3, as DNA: TGTGCCAGCAGCTCTCCCGCCGGGACTAGCGGGTCAGATACGCAGTATTTT.

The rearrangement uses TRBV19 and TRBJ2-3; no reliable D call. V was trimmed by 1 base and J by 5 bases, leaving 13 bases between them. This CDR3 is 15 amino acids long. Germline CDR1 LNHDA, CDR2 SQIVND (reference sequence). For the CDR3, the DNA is TGTGCCAGTAGTATAGCAAGAACCAGACTAGATACGCAGTATTTT. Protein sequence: CASSIARTRLDTQYF.

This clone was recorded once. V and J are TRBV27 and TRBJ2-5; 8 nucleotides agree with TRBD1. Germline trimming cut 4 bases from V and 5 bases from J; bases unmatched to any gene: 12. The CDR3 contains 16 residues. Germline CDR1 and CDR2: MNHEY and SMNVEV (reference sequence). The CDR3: CASSSLTRQGRETQYF. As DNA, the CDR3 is TGTGCCAGCAGTTCGCTGACTCGACAGGGGCGCGAGACCCAGTACTTC.

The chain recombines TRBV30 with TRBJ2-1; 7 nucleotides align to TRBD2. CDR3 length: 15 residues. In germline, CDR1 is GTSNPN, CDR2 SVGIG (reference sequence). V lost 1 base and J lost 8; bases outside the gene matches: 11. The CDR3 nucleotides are TGTGCCTGGAGTGCCTCTAAGACTAGCCGGGATGAGCAGTTCTTC. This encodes CAWSASKTSRDEQFF. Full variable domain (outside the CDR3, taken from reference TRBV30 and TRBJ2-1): SQTIHQWPATLVQPVGSPLSLECTVEGTSNPNLYWYRQAAGRGLQLLFYSVGIGQISSEVPQNLSASRPQDRQFILSSKKLLLSDSGFYLCAWSASKTSRDEQFFGPGTRLTVL.

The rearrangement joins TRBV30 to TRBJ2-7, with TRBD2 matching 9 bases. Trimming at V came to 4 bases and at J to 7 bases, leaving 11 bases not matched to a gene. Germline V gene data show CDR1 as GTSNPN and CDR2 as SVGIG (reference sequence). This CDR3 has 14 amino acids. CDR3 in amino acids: CAWNRGGALDEQYF. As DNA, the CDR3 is TGTGCCTGGAACCGCGGGGGGGCCCTTGATGAGCAGTACTTC.

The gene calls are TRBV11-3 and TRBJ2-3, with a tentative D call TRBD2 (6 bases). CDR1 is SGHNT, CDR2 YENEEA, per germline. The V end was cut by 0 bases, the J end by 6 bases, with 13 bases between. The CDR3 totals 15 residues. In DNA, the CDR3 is TGTGCCAGCAGCTTAGAAGGGCGGAGGGTGGATACGCAGTATTTT. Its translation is CASSLEGRRVDTQYF.

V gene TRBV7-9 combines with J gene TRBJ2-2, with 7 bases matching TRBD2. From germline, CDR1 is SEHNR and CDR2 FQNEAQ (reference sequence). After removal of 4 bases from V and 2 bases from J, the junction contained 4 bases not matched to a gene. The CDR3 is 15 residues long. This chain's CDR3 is CASSWGGGNTGELFF. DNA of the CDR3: TGTGCCAGCAGCTGGGGCGGGGGAAACACCGGGGAGCTGTTTTTT.